These T cell receptor beta chains were read from a single sample in a study of blood T cells in healthy people across ages. Each CDR3 protein is one row after TCRdb ran MiXCR on the 5' RACE reads. Seen here are some 760,000 distinct CDR3 sequences, approximately 25% observed once, and the top ten hold more than 8.5%. These data also featured in a second study, about T cells of mothers and their children.

Sequencing was carried out using blood. The receptors stem from a boy aged 5-17 years in good health. Both conserved end residues are part of each CDR3. A D gene is named only where the DNA matches it firmly. Clone size, where shown, is once, few, many, or a class for clones that have expanded.

size: -; V: TRBV20-1; J: TRBJ2-5; D: TRBD2; CDR3: CSAMGTSGGAEHF; DNA: TGCAGTGCCATGGGGACTAGCGGGGGGGCCGAGCACTTC
size: many; V: TRBV7-8; J: TRBJ2-2; D: -; CDR3: CASSLQVVSTGELFF; DNA: TGTGCCAGCAGCTTACAGGTGGTTAGCACCGGGGAGCTGTTTTTT
size: few; V: TRBV28; J: TRBJ1-5; D: -; CDR3: CASSRISGQGYQPQHF; DNA: TGTGCCAGCAGTCGAATTAGCGGGCAAGGATATCAGCCCCAGCATTTT
size: -; V: TRBV7-2; J: TRBJ1-1; D: -; CDR3: CASSFRDGTEAFF; DNA: TGTGCCAGCAGCTTCAGGGACGGCACTGAAGCTTTCTTT
size: few; V: TRBV3-1; J: TRBJ2-7; D: TRBD1; CDR3: CASSQGTGVLYEQYF; DNA: TGTGCCAGCAGCCAAGGGACAGGGGTTCTCTACGAGCAGTACTTC
size: few; V: TRBV3-1; J: TRBJ2-3; D: TRBD2; CDR3: CASSPLSGRGTDTQCF; DNA: TGTGCCAGCAGCCCACTAAGCGGGAGGGGAACAGATACGCAGTGTTTT
size: few; V: TRBV28; J: TRBJ2-4; D: -; CDR3: CASSLPSRNIQYF; DNA: TGTGCCAGCAGTTTACCATCTAGGAACATTCAGTACTTC
size: -; V: TRBV7-3; J: TRBJ2-1; D: -; CDR3: CASSREYGPWNEQFF; DNA: TGTGCCAGCAGTCGGGAGTACGGACCATGGAATGAGCAGTTCTTC
size: -; V: TRBV20-1; J: TRBJ2-5; D: -; CDR3: CSARDRWRGEPPKTQYF; DNA: TGCAGTGCTAGAGATCGTTGGCGGGGAGAGCCCCCAAAGACCCAGTACTTC
size: few; V: TRBV4-1; J: TRBJ2-1; D: -; CDR3: CASSQDWGVGGDEQFF; DNA: TGCGCCAGCAGCCAAGATTGGGGGGTTGGGGGTGATGAGCAGTTCTTC
size: few; V: TRBV27; J: TRBJ2-2; D: TRBD2; CDR3: CASSSPGTSLTGELFF; DNA: TGTGCCAGCAGTTCCCCCGGGACTAGTCTCACCGGGGAGCTGTTTTTT
size: -; V: TRBV6-5; J: TRBJ1-2; D: -; CDR3: CASAGANYGYTF; DNA: TGTGCCAGCGCAGGGGCTAACTATGGCTACACCTTC
size: -; V: TRBV29-1; J: TRBJ2-7; D: TRBD2; CDR3: CSVEEGLAGTYEQYF; DNA: TGCAGCGTTGAAGAAGGACTAGCGGGCACCTACGAGCAGTACTTC
size: -; V: TRBV12-3/TRBV12-4; J: TRBJ2-3; D: -; CDR3: CASRPSFSTDAQYF; DNA: TGTGCCAGCAGACCAAGCTTTAGCACAGATGCGCAGTATTTT
size: -; V: TRBV9; J: TRBJ1-3; D: -; CDR3: CASSVGGGVSAGNTIYF; DNA: TGTGCCAGCAGCGTAGGTGGAGGCGTCTCCGCTGGAAACACCATATATTTT
size: -; V: TRBV5-1; J: TRBJ2-1; D: -; CDR3: CASSLEDSWGVNNEQFF; DNA: TGCGCCAGCAGCTTGGAAGATTCCTGGGGAGTTAACAATGAGCAGTTCTTC
size: -; V: TRBV29-1; J: TRBJ2-7; D: -; CDR3: CSVATGSSYEQYF; DNA: TGCAGCGTTGCTACAGGGAGCTCCTACGAGCAGTACTTC
size: -; V: TRBV15; J: TRBJ2-1; D: TRBD2; CDR3: CATSREFETSGRLDNEQFF; DNA: TGTGCCACCAGCAGAGAATTTGAGACTAGCGGGAGGTTAGACAATGAGCAGTTCTTC